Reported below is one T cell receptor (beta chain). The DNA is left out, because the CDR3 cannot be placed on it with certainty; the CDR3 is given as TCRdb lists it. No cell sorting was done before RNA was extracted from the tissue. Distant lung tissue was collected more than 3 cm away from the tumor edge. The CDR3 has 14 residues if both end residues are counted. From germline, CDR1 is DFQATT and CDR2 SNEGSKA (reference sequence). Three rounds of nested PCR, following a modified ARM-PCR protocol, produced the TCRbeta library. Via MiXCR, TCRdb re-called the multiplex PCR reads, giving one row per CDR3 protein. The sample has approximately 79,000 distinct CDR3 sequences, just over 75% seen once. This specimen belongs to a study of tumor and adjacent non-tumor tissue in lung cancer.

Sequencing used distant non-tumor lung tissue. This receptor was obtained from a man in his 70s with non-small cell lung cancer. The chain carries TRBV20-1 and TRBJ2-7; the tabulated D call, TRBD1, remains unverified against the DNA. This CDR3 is CSARVGGGTYEQYF.